The 16 T cell receptor beta chains in this list originate from one sample, sequenced in a study of OX40 agonist ivuxolimab in advanced cancers. The repertoire was sequenced with immunoSEQ multiplex PCR; TCRdb's copy has only in-frame clones and lacks some. The data hold about 78,000 clones, with roughly 83% observed a single time. This specimen consisted of CD4+ or CD8+ T cells sorted from blood, obtained in a trial of the OX40 agonist ivuxolimab. These receptors were obtained from an adult with an advanced solid tumor such as melanoma, head and neck, liver or kidney cancer.

This clone was detected only a few times. This sequence joins TRBV28 and TRBJ2-7; D is possibly TRBD1 or TRBD2 (5 bases each). Per germline, CDR1 MDHEN and CDR2 SYDVKM. There are 12 residues in the CDR3. V lost 3 bases to trimming and J lost 5 bases, with 8 bases between them. This chain's CDR3 is CASSFRDHEQYF. In DNA form, the CDR3 reads TGTGCCAGCAGTTTCAGGGACCACGAGCAGTACTTC.

The chain joins TRBV27 to TRBJ1-1, with D perhaps matching TRBD1 (5 bases). The CDR3 extends over 15 amino acids. Germline V gene lookup returns CDR1 MNHEY and CDR2 SMNVEV (reference sequence). Trimming removed 5 bases from V and 3 bases from J, with 16 bases in between. The CDR3 is CASSPRVGGYTEAFF. CDR3 nucleotide sequence: TGTGCCAGCAGTCCCCGAGTCGGGGGATACACTGAAGCTTTCTTT.

The chain employs TRBV28 and TRBJ2-1; 8 nucleotides match TRBD2. CDR1 is MDHEN and CDR2 is SYDVKM in the germline V gene. V shed 7 bases, J shed 2 bases, and the junction held 7 bases outside the gene matches. The CDR3 spans 15 residues. The CDR3 protein is CASTPAGAPYNEQFF. The CDR3 bases are TGTGCCAGCACCCCAGCGGGAGCCCCCTACAATGAGCAGTTCTTC.

The V call is TRBV18, the J call TRBJ1-4, with D possibly TRBD1 on 5 matching bases. Between the trimmed V and J ends, which lost 4 bases and 7 bases, there was a span of 10 bases. The CDR3 totals 13 residues. Germline V gene lookup returns CDR1 KGHSH and CDR2 LQKENI. The CDR3 is CASSQGRGEKLFF. DNA for the CDR3: TGTGCCAGCTCACAGGGGCGAGGTGAAAAACTGTTTTTT.

The gene calls are TRBV5-6 and TRBJ1-5; D not resolved. This CDR3 is built from 14 residues. V was shortened by 2 bases and J by 5 bases, with 11 bases between the two germline ends. Germline V gene data show CDR1 as SGHDT and CDR2 as YYEEEE. The CDR3 here is CASSFRPSDQPQHF. In nucleotides, the CDR3 is TGTGCCAGCAGCTTCCGGCCCAGCGATCAGCCCCAGCATTTT.

V is TRBV28 and J is TRBJ2-7; TRBD2 aligns across 7 bases. The CDR3 has 15 amino acids. Germline values: CDR1 MDHEN, CDR2 SYDVKM. After removal of 5 bases from V and 1 base from J, the junction contained 8 bases not matched to a gene. The CDR3 DNA is TGTGCCAGCAGTCCAATGCCAGCGGGGTCCTACGAGCAGTACTTC. Its translation: CASSPMPAGSYEQYF.

The gene calls are TRBV28 and TRBJ2-4; 13 nucleotides line up with TRBD2. Germline values: CDR1 MDHEN, CDR2 SYDVKM. This CDR3 is built from 18 residues. V shed 4 bases, J shed 8 bases, and the junction held 14 bases outside the gene matches. The CDR3 bases are TGTGCCAGCAGTTCCCCCCCGGGACTAGCGGGAATTACCGACATTCAGTACTTC. Residues: CASSSPPGLAGITDIQYF.

The chain uses TRBV7-9 and TRBJ1-6; TRBD1 might be the D (6 bases). The V end was cut by 7 bases, the J end by 7 bases, with 17 bases between. The CDR3 runs to 15 residues. From germline, CDR1 is SEHNR and CDR2 FQNEAQ (reference sequence). For the CDR3, the DNA is TGTGCCAGCAACTCCCTCGGACAGATGAATTCACCCCTCCACTTT. This sequence encodes CASNSLGQMNSPLHF.

This chain joins TRBV18 and TRBJ1-1; 7 bases line up with TRBD1. The CDR3 loop spans 16 amino acids. The ends lost 3 bases at V and 0 bases at J; junction bases unmatched: 7. From germline, CDR1 is KGHSH and CDR2 LQKENI. This CDR3 reads CASSPLKQGLNTEAFF. In DNA form, the CDR3 reads TGTGCCAGCTCACCGCTGAAACAGGGGCTGAACACTGAAGCTTTCTTT.

The genes are TRBV14 and TRBJ2-5; a weak D match, TRBD1 (5 bases). Germline CDR1 is SGHDN and CDR2 is FVKESK. V dropped 5 bases and J dropped 4 bases, with 14 bases sitting between them. The CDR3 is made up of 14 amino acids. CDR3 nucleotides: TGTGCCAGCAGCTCGAATTTTAGGGGAGAGACCCAGTACTTC. Encoded protein: CASSSNFRGETQYF. The variable domain in full, completed from reference TRBV14 and TRBJ2-5, reads EAGVTQFPSHSVIEKGQTVTLRCDPISGHDNLYWYRRVMGKEIKFLLHFVKESKQDESGMPNNRFLAERTGGTYSTLKVQPAELEDSGVYFCASSSNFRGETQYFGPGTRLLVL.

The chain uses TRBV18 and TRBJ2-7; D tentatively reads TRBD1 or TRBD2 (5 bases each). The V end was cut by 0 bases, the J end by 2 bases, with 11 bases between. Germline lookup yields CDR1 KGHSH and CDR2 LQKENI. This CDR3 comprises 15 residues. CDR3 residues: CASSPPGTATYEQYF. The CDR3 DNA reads as TGTGCCAGCTCACCACCCGGGACCGCTACCTACGAGCAGTACTTC.

V gene TRBV10-2 combines with J gene TRBJ2-1; 7 bases are shared with TRBD2. J lost 7 bases, V lost 8 bases, and 11 bases had no gene match. CDR1 WSHSY and CDR2 SAAADI come from the germline V gene. This CDR3 has 14 amino acids. CDR3 protein: CASCLLRESNEQFF. The CDR3 DNA follows: TGCGCCAGCTGCCTCCTGCGGGAGAGTAATGAGCAGTTCTTC.

The chain combines TRBV18 with TRBJ1-3, with D hard to call. V dropped 1 base and J dropped 0 bases, with 7 bases sitting between them. The CDR3 extends over 15 amino acids. Germline CDR1 is KGHSH and CDR2 is LQKENI. The CDR3 DNA follows: TGTGCCAGCTCACCACTGGAAAGCTCTGGAAACACCATATATTTT. Protein product: CASSPLESSGNTIYF. The variable domain in full, completed from reference TRBV18 and TRBJ1-3, reads NAGVMQNPRHLVRRRGQEARLRCSPMKGHSHVYWYRQLPEEGLKFMVYLQKENIIDESGMPKERFSAEFPKEGPSILRIQQVVRGDSAAYFCASSPLESSGNTIYFGEGSWLTVV.

The rearrangement links TRBV7-9 to TRBJ2-7; D gene uncertain. The CDR3 covers 12 residues. Germline V lookup: CDR1 SEHNR, CDR2 FQNEAQ (reference sequence). V was shortened by 5 bases and J by 2 bases, with 7 bases between the two germline ends. The CDR3 sequence: CASSLETYEQYF. The CDR3 nucleotides read TGTGCCAGCAGCCTAGAGACCTACGAGCAGTACTTC.

A few counts support this clone. CDR3 sequence: CAHQVGNQPQHF. CDR3 nucleotides: TGTGCCCATCAGGTGGGTAATCAGCCCCAGCATTTT. The chain carries TRBV28 and TRBJ1-5; D not resolved. Germline loops: CDR1 MDHEN, CDR2 SYDVKM. Trimming shortened V by 11 bases and J by 4 bases, and 12 bases separated the two germline ends. The CDR3 sequence is 12 residues long.

The genes are TRBV6-5 and TRBJ1-2; D is perhaps TRBD1 (6 bases). The CDR3 spans 15 residues. The germline gives CDR1 MNHEY, CDR2 SVGAGI. V was shortened by 5 bases and J by 4 bases, with 17 bases between the two germline ends. CDR3 loop: CASSNPGTPPYGYTF. The CDR3 DNA follows: TGTGCCAGCAGTAACCCCGGGACACCACCCTATGGCTACACCTTC.